Listed here are 23 T cell receptor beta chains from one sample, sequenced in a study of neurological immune-mediated disorders. As to time point: longitudinal time-point 3. TCRdb used MiXCR to reprocess the 5' RACE reads, holding one entry per CDR3 protein. The repertoire holds fewer than 85,000 distinct CDR3 sequences, with 4.3% as singletons. Sequencing was performed on PBMCs. Every receptor here comes from a woman aged 55-69 years with multiple sclerosis.

This clonotype showed up many times. The chain is built from TRBV6-6 and TRBJ2-7; the D is unclear. CDR1 MNHNY and CDR2 SVGAGI come from the germline V gene (reference sequence). This CDR3 is 13 amino acids long. The V gene lost 0 bases and the J gene lost 1 base, with 4 bases spanning the gap. As DNA, the CDR3 is TGTGCCAGCAGTTACTCTAAATCCTACGAGCAGTACTTC. Protein product: CASSYSKSYEQYF.

This clonotype has a count of ten or more. J is TRBJ2-5 and V is TRBV20-1; a possible D gene is TRBD2 (6 bases). Per germline, CDR1 DFQATT and CDR2 SNEGSKA (reference sequence). V lost 2 bases and J 1 base, leaving 14 bases between the germline ends. CDR3 length: 15 residues. The CDR3, as DNA: TGCAGTGCTAGACTGGGCCTAGCGTTCCAAGAGACCCAGTACTTC. Translated: CSARLGLAFQETQYF.

This clonotype was seen ten or more times. This sequence joins TRBV7-8 and TRBJ2-2; TRBD2 agrees at 12 bases. Trimming took 4 bases from V and 6 from J; bases not matched to a gene: 3. Germline V CDR1 and CDR2: SGHVS, FQNEAQ. The CDR3 is made up of 15 amino acids. The CDR3 spells CASSSRLAGAGELFF. CDR3 DNA sequence: TGTGCCAGCAGCTCAAGACTAGCGGGGGCCGGGGAGCTGTTTTTT.

This clonotype was seen many times. The chain has TRBV3-1 and TRBJ1-6; D is unclear. The CDR3 consists of 16 residues. V dropped 3 bases and J dropped 7 bases, with 16 bases sitting between them. Germline CDR1 and CDR2: LGHDT and YNNKEL (reference sequence). Written as DNA, the CDR3 is TGTGCCAGCAGCCATGGCAGCATCTACGCAAATTCACCCCTCCACTTT. Protein product: CASSHGSIYANSPLHF.

Notes on this clonotype: This clone may be a read error of a much larger clone one base away. The chain combines TRBV20-1 with TRBJ2-3; D gene uncertain. V was pared by 4 bases and J by 5 bases, with 10 bases between. The germline gives CDR1 DFQATT, CDR2 SNEGSKA (reference sequence). The CDR3 loop spans 12 amino acids. CDR3 protein: CSATCTEDTQYF. CDR3 nucleotides: TGCAGTGCTACTTGTACAGAAGATACGCAGTATTTT.

The table lists this clonotype with many counts. This chain connects TRBV6-5 to TRBJ2-3; D possibly corresponds to TRBD1 (6 bases). Between the trimmed V and J ends, which lost 6 bases and 0 bases, there was a span of 13 bases. The CDR3 runs 15 residues. Germline lookup yields CDR1 MNHEY and CDR2 SVGAGI. The CDR3 DNA follows: TGTGCCAGCAGCCCACAGGGCCCAAGCACAGATACGCAGTATTTT. It codes for CASSPQGPSTDTQYF.

This clonotype was detected many times. The chain uses TRBV5-5 and TRBJ1-5; D is uncertain. Per the germline V gene, CDR1 is SGHKS and CDR2 is YYEKEE (reference sequence). This CDR3 is 18 amino acids long. The V end lost 0 bases, the J end lost 3 bases, and 19 bases lay between the germline ends. CDR3 bases: TGTGCCAGCAGCTTGGTCGTCTTTTCCGGAGGGCACAATCAGCCCCAGCATTTT. It is translated as CASSLVVFSGGHNQPQHF.

This clonotype has a count of ten or more. Its ends do not fully match the called genes, so a read error is possible. The chain uses TRBV5-5 and TRBJ2-3, with D maybe TRBD2 (5 bases). This CDR3 comprises 13 residues. The germline V gene has CDR1 SGHKS and CDR2 YYEKEE (reference sequence). CDR3 in amino acids: CASSFSIGEVMHF. CDR3 DNA: TGTGCCAGCAGCTTTTCGATCGGGGAAGTGATGCATTTT.

For this clonotype: A much larger clonotype is one base distant, so this may be a read error. This chain joins TRBV7-2 and TRBJ2-2, with no clear D. Germline CDR1 SGHTA, CDR2 FQGNSA. This CDR3 region has 17 residues. Trimming removed 4 bases at V and 0 bases at J, with 15 bases between. The CDR3 nucleotides read TGTGCCAGCAGCTCTAAAAGTCGGATCGCGAACACCGGGGAGCTGTTTTTT. It codes for CASSSKSRIANTGELFF.

At least ten counts were recorded for this clonotype. The chain couples TRBV12-3 or TRBV12-4 to TRBJ2-7; TRBD2 is a possible D gene (6 bases). V lost 6 bases and J lost 4, with 16 bases in between. The CDR3 is 14 amino acids. CDR3 protein: CASSSRGEIYEQYF. Here the CDR3 DNA reads TGTGCCAGCAGCTCGCGGGGAGAAATTTACGAGCAGTACTTC.

This clonotype was detected only a few times. A single base separates this from a much larger clone, so it may be a read error. The chain combines TRBV20-1 with TRBJ1-2; 9 bases agree with TRBD1. Germline V gene lookup returns CDR1 DFQATT and CDR2 SNEGSKA (reference sequence). The CDR3 spans 13 residues. DNA of the CDR3: TGCGGTGCTAAAATGGGACAGGGAAATGGCTACACCTTC. It specifies CGAKMGQGNGYTF.

This clonotype came up many times. V gene TRBV6-5 combines with J gene TRBJ1-2, with 10 bases that match TRBD1. V was pared by 0 bases and J by 8 bases, with 15 bases of the junction left unmatched. Germline CDR1 and CDR2: MNHEY and SVGAGI. This CDR3 has 18 amino acids. Here the CDR3 reads CASSYSIGAGQGTSGYTF. The CDR3, as DNA: TGTGCCAGCAGTTACTCGATTGGGGCGGGACAGGGGACCTCCGGCTACACCTTC.

In this sample, this clonotype turned up many times. The chain recombines TRBV5-1 with TRBJ2-1; 7 bases map to TRBD2. Germline CDR1 is SGHRS and CDR2 is YFSETQ. The ends lost 0 bases at V and 3 bases at J; junction bases unmatched: 12. CDR3 length: 18 amino acids. CDR3 loop: CASSLDLGGVLNYNEQFF. DNA of the CDR3: TGCGCCAGCAGCTTGGATCTGGGGGGGGTGTTGAACTACAATGAGCAGTTCTTC.

Many counts were recorded for this clonotype. J is TRBJ2-2 and V is TRBV5-5, with 7 bases identical to TRBD2. Germline V gene sequence: CDR1 SGHKS, CDR2 YYEKEE (reference sequence). With V trimmed by 1 base and J by 0 bases, 9 bases remained unmatched. The CDR3 has 18 residues. The CDR3 DNA is TGTGCCAGCAGCTTGTCGGTCGTGGCGGGAGCGAACACCGGGGAGCTGTTTTTT. Amino acid sequence: CASSLSVVAGANTGELFF.

The table lists this clonotype with many counts. The chain is built from TRBV10-3 and TRBJ2-3, with D possibly matching TRBD2 (6 bases). The germline V gene encodes CDR1 ENHRY and CDR2 SYGVKD. Trimming stripped 6 bases from V and 4 bases from J, with 11 bases between. CDR3 length equals 13 residues. The CDR3 sequence: CAIRGTVADTQYF. The CDR3 coding sequence is TGTGCCATCAGGGGGACTGTCGCAGATACGCAGTATTTT.

This clonotype was detected many times. The V and J genes are TRBV5-1 and TRBJ2-7; D perhaps matches TRBD1 (6 bases). Germline CDR1 and CDR2: SGHRS and YFSETQ. Trimming removed 0 bases from V and 5 bases from J, with 15 bases in between. The CDR3 contains 15 residues. The CDR3, as DNA: TGCGCCAGCAGCTTGGGGCACAGGGATCTCAACGAGCAGTACTTC. Its translation: CASSLGHRDLNEQYF.

This clonotype was seen ten or more times. V gene TRBV6-5 combines with J gene TRBJ1-1; 11 bases line up with TRBD1. Germline CDR1 MNHEY, CDR2 SVGAGI. The trim removed 2 bases at V and 10 bases at J, leaving 6 bases unmatched. The CDR3 is 14 residues long. The CDR3, as DNA: TGTGCCAGCAGTTACACCCGGGACAGGGGGGTAGCTTTCTTT. This sequence encodes CASSYTRDRGVAFF.

This clonotype has at least ten counts. The gene calls are TRBV27 and TRBJ1-5; possible D gene TRBD1, 5 bases. The CDR3 is 17 amino acids. V lost 5 bases, J lost 0 bases, and 17 bases lay in between. CDR1 is MNHEY and CDR2 is SMNVEV in the germline V gene (reference sequence). The chain's CDR3 is CASSPSRGRGSNQPQHF. The CDR3 DNA reads TGTGCCAGCAGTCCAAGTCGGGGACGGGGTAGCAATCAGCCCCAGCATTTT.

This clonotype was picked up many times. This chain joins TRBV12-3 or TRBV12-4 and TRBJ1-2; TRBD1 matches 9 bases. The CDR3 length is 13 residues. J gave up 4 bases and V 6 bases, and 3 bases lay outside the gene matches. DNA for the CDR3: TGTGCCAGCAGCCCGACAGGGGGCTATGGCTACACCTTC. Its protein product is CASSPTGGYGYTF.

This clonotype has a count of ten or more. This chain joins TRBV5-4 and TRBJ1-4; D possibly corresponds to TRBD1 (6 bases). V was pared by 4 bases and J by 6 bases, with 16 bases between. Germline V CDR1 and CDR2: SGHNT, YYREEE (reference sequence). The CDR3 contains 15 residues. This CDR3 is CASSKSTGLDEKLFF. The DNA for the CDR3 is TGTGCCAGCAGCAAATCGACAGGATTGGATGAAAAACTGTTTTTT. The whole variable domain, remainder taken from reference TRBV5-4 and TRBJ1-4, is ETGVTQSPTHLIKTRGQQVTLRCSSQSGHNTVSWYQQALGQGPQFIFQYYREEENGRGNFPPRFSGLQFPNYSSELNVNALELDDSALYLCASSKSTGLDEKLFFGSGTQLSVL.

At least ten counts were recorded for this clonotype. This sequence joins TRBV12-3 or TRBV12-4 and TRBJ1-1; no clear D. The germline V and J ends were trimmed by 5 bases and 2 bases, with 3 bases remaining between them. The CDR3 has 11 amino acids. In nucleotides, the CDR3 is TGTGCCAGCAGTACCAACACTGAAGCTTTCTTT. Its translation is CASSTNTEAFF.

This clonotype was recorded many times. V gene TRBV21-1 combines with J gene TRBJ1-2. TRBV21-1 is a known pseudogene. The CDR3 is 19 residues long. CDR3 DNA: TGTGCCAGCAGCAAAACCCCTTGTTCTGGCAGGGGACCAGCTCTTGGCTACACCTTC. Protein product: CASSKTPCSGRGPALGYTF.

This clonotype appeared many times. The chain recombines TRBV12-3 or TRBV12-4 with TRBJ2-7; D is uncertain. V was cut by 6 bases and J by 0 bases, with 6 bases left in between. The CDR3 has 12 amino acids. CDR3 protein: CASRDHSYEQYF. Here the CDR3 DNA reads TGTGCCAGCAGAGACCACTCCTACGAGCAGTACTTC.